The clone carrying this T cell receptor beta chain showed up just a few times. The CDR3 spans 12 residues. Germline V gene lookup returns CDR1 SGHVS and CDR2 FQNEAQ. Trimming removed 2 bases from V and 4 bases from J, with 5 bases in between. These data originate in a study of TIL therapy for anti-PD-1-resistant metastatic lung cancer. The immunoSEQ assay was v3. Sequencing was performed with immunoSEQ multiplex PCR; in TCRdb, only in-frame clones are kept and a portion is missing. Among about 21,000 clones listed, 70% to 85% were seen once. The time point denotes: pre-treatment sample, taken before nivolumab and TIL therapy.

The V call is TRBV7-8, the J call TRBJ1-1; no clear D gene. The sample in question was blood, obtained at baseline. The sequence was collected from a person aged 25 to 85 with non-small cell lung cancer. CDR3 sequence reads: CASSLSGTEAFF. The CDR3, as DNA: TGTGCCAGCAGCTTATCGGGCACTGAAGCTTTCTTT.